What follows describes a single T cell receptor beta chain. This record belongs to a study of blood T cell repertoires in COVID-19. Study summary: Nucleic acid was either cDNA or gDNA, and it came from T cells, B-cell-depleted T cells, or PBMCs.

Germline V lookup: CDR1 LNHDA, CDR2 SQIVND (reference sequence). This CDR3 has 14 residues. V lost 7 bases and J lost 3; bases outside the gene matches: 7. Clones were sequenced by immunoSEQ multiplex PCR, and TCRdb holds only the in-frame ones, with some missing. The sample comprises 50,000 or so clones, 85% to 90% of which are singletons, and roughly a quarter rests with the top ten. This chain connects TRBV19 to TRBJ1-2; TRBD1 matches 8 bases. Sequenced input: peripheral blood. The receptor's source is a human donor in a cohort sampled during active COVID-19. The chain's CDR3 is CASKPGGNDYGYTF. The CDR3 DNA sequence: TGTGCCAGTAAACCAGGGGGCAATGACTATGGCTACACCTTC.